This T cell receptor beta chain was captured by sequencing in a study of Graves' ophthalmopathy and Graves' hyperthyroidism. From fresh peripheral blood, 8 to 10 ml in volume, the PBMCs were obtained. As the template, RNA transcripts were used to amplify TCR beta CDR3 regions. Amplification began with first-round RT-PCR using HTBI primers, then second-round multiplex PCR was performed. In TCRdb, the multiplex PCR reads were re-called with MiXCR into one record per CDR3 protein. Of hundreds of thousands of distinct CDR3 sequences listed, approximately 40% were seen once; the top ten hold 35% to 55%. There are a few counts of this clonotype. Antigen: not known. Study results and limitations: Progression of ophthalmopathy was predicted by the model with 70% to 71% sensitivity and just under 75% specificity.

The V end lost 4 bases, the J end lost 13 bases, and 14 bases lay between the germline ends. Germline assignment: CDR1 SGHDN and CDR2 FVKESK. CDR3 size: 13 residues. The TCR sequence derives from an adult man with Graves' ophthalmopathy. V is TRBV14 and J is TRBJ1-6; no reliable D call. Specimen: peripheral blood. Written as DNA, the CDR3 is TGTGCCAGCAGCCCAGAGGGAAGGGATCCCCTCCACTTT. Its translation is CASSPEGRDPLHF.